The 13 T cell receptor beta chains below were found in one sample sequenced in a study of beta chain features in type 1 diabetes. The authors reverse transcribed all of the isolated RNA, so sequencing captured expressed TCRB transcripts. Profiling relied on immunoSEQ multiplex PCR, and the TCRdb table lists in-frame clones only, not all of them. Of just under 150,000 clones in the sample, roughly 10% were seen once. Sequencing was performed on naive CD4+ T cells from blood. The source is a man aged 18 to 35 in good health.

In its sample, this clone was seen a few times. The V gene is TRBV5-1, the J gene TRBJ2-1; TRBD2 matches 12 bases. The trim removed 4 bases at V and 8 bases at J, leaving 10 bases unmatched. This CDR3 has 16 amino acids. Germline CDR1 is SGHRS and CDR2 is YFSETQ. The CDR3 DNA is TGCGCCAGCAGCGTATCTAGCGGGGGGGCGGTCCATGAGCAGTTCTTC. Encoded protein: CASSVSSGGAVHEQFF.

This clone was seen a few times. The CDR3 nucleotides read TGTGCCAGTAGTATCGGACTAGCGGGAGATACGCAGTATTTT. Its translation is CASSIGLAGDTQYF. The chain has TRBV19 and TRBJ2-3; 11 nucleotides agree with TRBD2. CDR3 size: 14 residues. CDR1 LNHDA and CDR2 SQIVND come from the germline V gene (reference sequence). Unmatched junction bases numbered 1, after V lost 3 bases and J lost 5 bases.

This clone appeared many times. The J gene is TRBJ2-5, the V gene TRBV7-6, with D possibly matching TRBD2 (5 bases). V lost 0 bases, J lost 9 bases, and 14 bases lay in between. The CDR3 runs to 14 residues. CDR1 SGHVS and CDR2 FNYEAQ come from the germline V gene. The CDR3: CASSLAGQLGAQYF. The CDR3 DNA reads as TGTGCCAGCAGCTTAGCCGGGCAGCTCGGGGCCCAGTACTTC.

V usage is TRBV7-9 and J usage is TRBJ2-7; tentative D call: TRBD2 (6 bases). Germline CDR1 is SEHNR and CDR2 is FQNEAQ (reference sequence). The CDR3 has 14 residues. Deletions cut 0 bases from V and 6 bases from J, with 12 bases between. The CDR3 region is CASSLAAGMGEQYF. CDR3 DNA: TGTGCCAGCAGCTTAGCGGCGGGGATGGGCGAGCAGTACTTC.

The genes are TRBV12-2 and TRBJ1-5; TRBD1, the D gene given by the table, was not confirmed from the DNA. TRBV12-2 is labeled a pseudogene. This CDR3 is 13 amino acids long. The CDR3 sequence is CASRPIQGEPQHF. The CDR3 DNA sequence: TGTGCAAGTCGCCCCATACAGGGGGAGCCCCAGCATTTT.

This chain connects TRBV27 to TRBJ2-5; TRBD2 matches 10 bases. V gave up 6 bases and J gave up 0 bases; unmatched junction bases: 4. Per germline, CDR1 MNHEY and CDR2 SMNVEV (reference sequence). CDR3 size: 15 residues. CDR3 amino acids: CASRVAGGYQETQYF. DNA of the CDR3: TGTGCCAGCAGAGTAGCGGGGGGATACCAAGAGACCCAGTACTTC.

This clone was detected a few times. The chain carries TRBV28 and TRBJ2-6, with D possibly being TRBD2 (5 bases). CDR3 size: 15 residues. Trimming left V 2 bases short and J 4 bases short, with 9 bases between. Germline V gene data show CDR1 as MDHEN and CDR2 as SYDVKM. CDR3 bases: TGTGCCAGCAGTTTACCGGGAACAGGGGCCAACGTCCTGACTTTC. It encodes CASSLPGTGANVLTF. The complete variable domain, with remaining parts taken from reference TRBV28 and TRBJ2-6, reads DVKVTQSSRYLVKRTGEKVFLECVQDMDHENMFWYRQDPGLGLRLIYFSYDVKMKEKGDIPEGYSVSREKKERFSLILESASTNQTSMYLCASSLPGTGANVLTFGAGSRLTVL.

The genes are TRBV5-1 and TRBJ2-6; TRBD1 matches at 9 bases. CDR1 is SGHRS, CDR2 YFSETQ, per germline. CDR3 length: 18 amino acids. J was trimmed by 3 bases and V by 0 bases; bases with no gene match: 7. CDR3 DNA: TGCGCCAGCAGCTTGGTTGGGACAGGGACTTATGGGGCCAACGTCCTGACTTTC. Amino acid sequence: CASSLVGTGTYGANVLTF.

V usage is TRBV5-1 and J usage is TRBJ2-2; D perhaps matches TRBD1 (7 bases). Trimming took 0 bases from V and 7 from J, leaving 13 bases between them. The CDR3 sequence is 15 residues long. CDR1 and CDR2 from the germline V gene are SGHRS and YFSETQ. CDR3 sequence (DNA): TGCGCCAGCAGCTTGGCTGCAGGGGGGTTCGGGGAGCTGTTTTTT. It codes for CASSLAAGGFGELFF.

The genes are TRBV7-2 and TRBJ2-7; TRBD2 matches at 9 bases. Germline trimming cut 0 bases from V and 3 bases from J; bases unmatched to any gene: 6. The germline V gene has CDR1 SGHTA and CDR2 FQGNSA. This CDR3 is 16 amino acids long. The CDR3 DNA is TGTGCCAGCAGCTTAGCAGGCGGGGGGGCCCTCTACGAGCAGTACTTC. Translated, it gives CASSLAGGGALYEQYF.

A remark on this clone: This may be a read error: a much more frequent sequence differs by one nucleotide. The CDR3 reads CASRDTTDTQYF. As DNA, the CDR3 is TGTGCCAGCAGGGACACCACAGATACGCAGTATTTT. The rearrangement links TRBV6-1 to TRBJ2-3; D possibly corresponds to TRBD1 (5 bases). This CDR3 has 12 residues. CDR1 and CDR2 from the germline V gene are MNHNS and SASEGT. Trimming removed 6 bases at V and 2 bases at J, with 6 bases between.

The CDR3 coding sequence is TGTGCCAGCAGCATAGCGACAGGGAACACCGGGGAGCTGTTTTTT. This translates into CASSIATGNTGELFF. This chain joins TRBV9 and TRBJ2-2, with a possible D match to TRBD1 (6 bases). Per the germline V gene, CDR1 is SGDLS and CDR2 is YYNGEE. The CDR3 has 15 residues. V was shortened by 4 bases and J by 1 base, with 11 bases between the two germline ends.

This clone was counted between two and nine times. V gene TRBV11-2 combines with J gene TRBJ1-5; 10 bases align to TRBD1. Germline CDR1 reads SGHAT; CDR2 reads FQNNGV. V was pared by 1 base and J by 7 bases, with 7 bases of the junction left unmatched. The CDR3 runs to 16 residues. The CDR3 bases are TGTGCCAGCAGCTTAGCGGGGGACAGGGGTCAGCAGCCCCAGCATTTT. Translating it yields CASSLAGDRGQQPQHF.